What follows is one T cell receptor (beta chain) and its context. The antigen is not known. This specimen comes from a study of post-analysis software for immune sequencing data. The study's findings and limits: Compared with controls, patients showed significantly lower normalized Chao1 diversity. Compared with controls, patients had more of about 5 TRBV segments, including TRBV5-6, TRBV5-1 and TRBV20-1.

Trimming removed 3 bases at V and 2 bases at J, with 13 bases between. Germline CDR1 and CDR2: SGHDT and YYEEEE. CDR3 length: 15 amino acids. Unique molecular identifiers had been added to the TCR beta cDNA libraries. MiXCR was run by TCRdb on the PCR reads, yielding one entry per CDR3 protein. This table holds under 650,000 distinct CDR3 sequences, about 40% found once. This TCR was recovered from a girl aged 5-17 years with multiple sclerosis. V gene TRBV5-6 combines with J gene TRBJ2-3; TRBD1 might be the D (5 bases). Sequences were obtained from blood. CDR3 region: CASSCGHYTTDTQYF. CDR3 DNA: TGTGCCAGCAGCTGCGGACACTACACCACAGATACGCAGTATTTT.